The clone carrying this TCR beta chain was detected once. Its antigen is as yet unknown. The data originate from a study of regulatory dendritic cells for organ transplantation. Sorted T cells were CFSE-labeled and cultured approximately five days with allogeneic regulatory or mature dendritic cells at 1:10. The assay was immunoSEQ multiplex PCR, and TCRdb's table has in-frame clones only and misses some. The sample lists fewer than 25,000 clones; 75% to 90% were seen once. The origin of this receptor is a human donor in good health. The specimen sequenced was naive CD4+ T cells from blood cultured with regulatory dendritic cells. The sample's subset: CD45RA+ naive T cells.

CDR3 region: CASSWTLGPGETQYF. The CDR3 region has the DNA TGTGCCAGCAGCTGGACTTTGGGACCCGGGGAGACCCAGTACTTC. The chain combines TRBV7-2 with TRBJ2-5; D assignment may be TRBD1 or TRBD2 (5 bases each). CDR3 length equals 15 residues. Germline CDR1 and CDR2: SGHTA and FQGNSA. Trimming took off 4 bases at V and 5 bases at J, with 17 bases between the two ends.